A single sample is the source of the 18 T cell receptor beta chains below, sequenced in a study of T-cell memory formation after mild COVID-19. Using its own MiXCR run on the 5' RACE reads, TCRdb lists one record per CDR3 protein. Of roughly 250,000 distinct CDR3 sequences listed, approximately 15% are singletons. The sequencing sample was made of PBMCs or a T cell subset sorted from them (not recorded which). These TCRs come from a man younger than 35 who had mild COVID-19 (a few samples of this study predate the infection). Cell type and time point are not known.

The sample holds a few counts of this clonotype. The germline gene is not matched at one end of the junction; a read error may be the cause. The chain links TRBV12-3 or TRBV12-4 to TRBJ2-4; D may be TRBD2 (6 bases). CDR3 length: 12 residues. The CDR3, as DNA: TGTGCCAGCAGTTTTTCCCCTACGGACGGGACTTTC. It encodes CASSFSPTDGTF.

The chain combines TRBV10-3 with TRBJ2-7; TRBD2 might be the D (6 bases). This CDR3 region has 15 residues. Germline values: CDR1 ENHRY, CDR2 SYGVKD. The V and J ends lost 6 bases and 0 bases respectively, with 15 bases between them. The CDR3: CAISDPPGSSYEQYF. CDR3 coding DNA: TGTGCCATCAGCGACCCCCCCGGGAGCTCCTACGAGCAGTACTTC.

This clonotype was seen ten or more times. The chain links TRBV7-2 to TRBJ2-3; TRBD1 might be the D (5 bases). The CDR3 has 13 residues. Trimming removed 2 bases from V and 5 bases from J, with 8 bases in between. Germline CDR1 reads SGHTA; CDR2 reads FQGNSA. The CDR3 DNA follows: TGTGCCAGCAGCTTACAGGGAATAGATACGCAGTATTTT. Translated: CASSLQGIDTQYF.

As concerns this clonotype: This clone may be a read error of a much larger clone one base away. This chain's CDR3 is CAGSEGEGAGHAEAFF. CDR3 nucleotide sequence: TGTGCCGGCAGTGAAGGAGAAGGGGCCGGGCACGCTGAAGCTTTCTTT. This chain uses TRBV6-4 with TRBJ1-1; weak D call: TRBD1 (5 bases). Germline lookup yields CDR1 MRHNA and CDR2 SNTAGT. The CDR3 is 16 amino acids.

V usage is TRBV7-2 and J usage is TRBJ2-5, with 8 positions matching TRBD1. Germline CDR1 SGHTA, CDR2 FQGNSA. The J segment lost 4 bases and the V segment lost 3 bases, leaving 7 bases of the junction unmatched. The CDR3 is made up of 15 amino acids. The CDR3 DNA reads as TGTGCCAGCAGCTTTGGACAGGGAAATGGAGAGACCCAGTACTTC. This encodes CASSFGQGNGETQYF.

The sample holds a few counts of this clonotype. The rearrangement links TRBV7-2 to TRBJ2-7; 9 positions agree with TRBD1. Trimming removed 4 bases from V and 3 bases from J; junction bases left unmatched: 1. The CDR3 sequence is 13 residues long. CDR1 and CDR2 (germline): SGHTA, FQGNSA. Here the CDR3 reads CASSSDRGYEQYV. The DNA of the CDR3 is TGTGCCAGCAGCTCGGACAGGGGCTACGAGCAGTACGTC.

This clonotype was observed a few times. The V and J genes are TRBV7-2 and TRBJ1-5; D perhaps matches TRBD1 (5 bases). V was clipped by 3 bases and J by 5 bases, with 14 bases between them. CDR3 size: 15 residues. The V gene's germline CDR1 is SGHTA and CDR2 FQGNSA. This CDR3 is CASSFGRGDYQPQHF. In DNA, the CDR3 is TGTGCCAGCAGCTTTGGGCGGGGGGACTATCAGCCCCAGCATTTT. Drawing the rest from reference TRBV7-2 and TRBJ1-5, the complete variable domain is GAGVSQSPSNKVTEKGKDVELRCDPISGHTALYWYRQSLGQGLEFLIYFQGNSAPDKSGLPSDRFSAERTGGSVSTLTIQRTQQEDSAVYLCASSFGRGDYQPQHFGDGTRLSIL.

The sample holds a few counts of this clonotype. The chain couples TRBV20-1 to TRBJ2-2, with 10 bases lining up with TRBD2. This CDR3 has 14 amino acids. Germline V gives CDR1 DFQATT, CDR2 SNEGSKA (reference sequence). The CDR3 coding sequence is TGCAGGGCGGAACTAGCGGGGTTAACCGGGGAGCTGTTTTTT. Translating gives CRAELAGLTGELFF.

The chain has TRBV7-9 and TRBJ1-2; D call uncertain. From germline, CDR1 is SEHNR and CDR2 FQNEAQ (reference sequence). Trimming took off 4 bases at V and 8 bases at J, with 20 bases between the two ends. This CDR3 contains 15 residues. The CDR3 here is CASSSTRVRGKGYTF. The CDR3 DNA sequence: TGTGCCAGCAGCTCAACCAGAGTTCGAGGGAAAGGCTACACCTTC.

This clonotype showed up just a few times. The chain recombines TRBV4-3 with TRBJ2-2, with 7 bases fitting TRBD1. J was trimmed by 6 bases and V by 0 bases; bases with no gene match: 4. Germline V gene sequence: CDR1 LGHNA, CDR2 YSLEER. This CDR3 comprises 15 residues. The CDR3 region is CASSQDGTVPGELFF. The CDR3 DNA follows: TGCGCCAGCAGCCAAGATGGGACAGTGCCCGGGGAGCTGTTTTTT.

The chain couples TRBV6-6 to TRBJ2-1; D possibly matches TRBD1 or TRBD2 (5 bases each). V lost 6 bases and J lost 2, with 11 bases in between. The CDR3 spans 14 residues. Germline loops: CDR1 MNHNY, CDR2 SVGAGI (reference sequence). As DNA, the CDR3 is TGTGCCAGCAGCGGGGCAGCCACCTACAATGAGCAGTTCTTC. Its translation: CASSGAATYNEQFF.

This clonotype was detected many times. The rearrangement links TRBV5-1 to TRBJ2-3; a weak D match, TRBD1 (6 bases). V was pared by 1 base and J by 6 bases, with 9 bases between. CDR1 and CDR2 from the germline V gene are SGHRS and YFSETQ. This CDR3 comprises 13 residues. Written as DNA, the CDR3 is TGCGCCAGCAGCTTGCCAGGGGAGGATACGCAGTATTTT. Translating it yields CASSLPGEDTQYF. Variable domain in full (rest from reference TRBV5-1 and TRBJ2-3): KAGVTQTPRYLIKTRGQQVTLSCSPISGHRSVSWYQQTPGQGLQFLFEYFSETQRNKGNFPGRFSGRQFSNSRSEMNVSTLELGDSALYLCASSLPGEDTQYFGPGTRLTVL.

This clonotype was observed a few times. The chain employs TRBV20-1 and TRBJ1-6; D is unclear. Between the trimmed V and J ends, which lost 6 bases and 6 bases, there was a span of 15 bases. Germline V CDR1 and CDR2: DFQATT, SNEGSKA (reference sequence). This CDR3 region has 14 residues. CDR3 DNA sequence: TGCAGTGCGACCCGACCGGGCAGTAATTCACCCCTCCACTTT. As protein: CSATRPGSNSPLHF.

DNA of the CDR3: TGTGCCAGCAGGGCGAGTTCCTACGAGCAGTACTTC. Its protein product is CASRASSYEQYF. The chain has TRBV6-5 and TRBJ2-7; D uncertain. The CDR3 is made up of 12 amino acids. Trimming took off 6 bases at V and 1 base at J, with 7 bases between the two ends. Germline CDR1 reads MNHEY; CDR2 reads SVGAGI.

This clonotype was counted many times. The V and J genes are TRBV7-9 and TRBJ2-1; D not resolved. CDR1 is SEHNR and CDR2 is FQNEAQ in the germline V gene (reference sequence). Trimming removed 1 base at V and 8 bases at J, with 12 bases between. The CDR3 consists of 14 residues. The chain's CDR3 is CASSLEPYQYEQFF. For the CDR3, the DNA is TGTGCCAGCAGCTTAGAACCCTATCAGTATGAGCAGTTCTTC. The whole variable domain, remainder taken from reference TRBV7-9 and TRBJ2-1, is DTGVSQNPRHKITKRGQNVTFRCDPISEHNRLYWYRQTLGQGPEFLTYFQNEAQLEKSRLLSDRFSAERPKGSFSTLEIQRTEQGDSAMYLCASSLEPYQYEQFFGPGTRLTVL.

This clonotype turned up a few times. The chain carries TRBV7-2 and TRBJ2-7; the D gene could be TRBD1 or TRBD2 (5 bases each). The germline V gene encodes CDR1 SGHTA and CDR2 FQGNSA. Trimming cost V 2 bases and J 5 bases, with 25 bases left between them. The CDR3 runs 18 residues. The CDR3: CASSLRAARRMGDDEQYF. The CDR3 bases are TGTGCCAGCAGCTTACGCGCAGCGAGACGGATGGGGGACGACGAGCAGTACTTC.

This clonotype was counted between two and nine times. The chain couples TRBV7-9 to TRBJ2-2, with D unresolved. The germline CDR1 and CDR2 sequences are SEHNR and FQNEAQ (reference sequence). V was cut by 0 bases and J by 5 bases, with 10 bases left in between. This CDR3 is built from 15 residues. The CDR3 region is CASSLARVSTGELFF. The DNA for the CDR3 is TGTGCCAGCAGCTTAGCGCGAGTCTCGACCGGGGAGCTGTTTTTT.

Only a few counts were recorded for this clonotype. The V call is TRBV9, the J call TRBJ2-3; D is undetermined. CDR1 is SGDLS, CDR2 YYNGEE, per germline. V was trimmed by 0 bases and J by 1 base, leaving 6 bases between them. The CDR3 extends over 14 amino acids. In nucleotides, the CDR3 is TGTGCCAGCAGCGTAGAGACCCGCACAGATACGCAGTATTTT. Encoded protein: CASSVETRTDTQYF.